This TCR beta chain comes out of a study of OX40 agonist ivuxolimab in advanced cancers. Study-wide background: Dose-escalation cases comprised hepatocellular carcinoma, melanoma, renal cell or head and neck cancer.

V shed 7 bases and J 0 bases; nucleotides not matched to a gene: 10. The CDR3 is 17 residues long. From germline, CDR1 is MDHEN and CDR2 SYDVKM. Here immunoSEQ multiplex PCR was the method, and the copy in TCRdb shows in-frame clones only, minus some. The data show about 36,000 clones, around 80% seen once. Source: CD4+ or CD8+ T cells sorted from blood, taken in a trial of the OX40 agonist ivuxolimab. The chain employs TRBV28 and TRBJ1-2, with TRBD1 matching over 11 bases. The source is an adult with an advanced solid tumor such as melanoma, head and neck, liver or kidney cancer. The CDR3 protein is CASTAGTGGRANYGYTF. CDR3 nucleotides: TGTGCCAGCACCGCGGGGACAGGGGGTAGAGCTAACTATGGCTACACCTTC.